These 17 T cell receptor beta chains were sequenced from one sample in a study of blood T cell repertoires in COVID-19. Measured with immunoSEQ multiplex PCR; TCRdb has only the in-frame clones, and not every one. The repertoire holds about 57,000 clones, with 88% as singletons. Sequenced material: peripheral blood. Receptors were obtained from a human donor in a cohort sampled during active COVID-19.

V usage is TRBV28 and J usage is TRBJ2-5, with 13 nucleotides matching TRBD2. This CDR3 is 13 amino acids long. In germline, CDR1 is MDHEN, CDR2 SYDVKM. The CDR3 DNA reads TGTACAGCCGGGACTAGCGGGATGAAGACCCAGTACTTC. This encodes CTAGTSGMKTQYF.

CDR3 in amino acids: CASSDPGWGNQPQHF. The CDR3 DNA reads TGTGCCAGCAGTGATCCAGGGTGGGGCAATCAGCCCCAGCATTTT. The chain uses TRBV6-1 and TRBJ1-5; D may be TRBD1 (5 bases). Germline V lookup: CDR1 MNHNS, CDR2 SASEGT. This CDR3 spans 15 amino acids. V lost 3 bases and J 2 bases, leaving 11 bases between the germline ends.

This chain uses TRBV24-1 with TRBJ2-2; 9 positions match TRBD1. The V gene end was trimmed by 4 bases and the J gene end by 1 base; junction bases not matched to a gene: 6. Germline V gene sequence: CDR1 KGHDR, CDR2 SFDVKD. This CDR3 contains 17 residues. The CDR3 is CATSDQGQGLNTGELFF. The CDR3 nucleotides read TGTGCCACCAGTGACCAGGGACAGGGTTTGAACACCGGGGAGCTGTTTTTT.

This chain uses TRBV29-1 with TRBJ2-5, with 7 bases fitting TRBD2. The junction had 9 bases not matched to a gene; V was cut back by 4 bases and J by 1 base. This CDR3 spans 15 amino acids. Germline V lookup: CDR1 SQVTM, CDR2 ANQGSEA. The CDR3, as DNA: TGCAGCGTTGCGGGAAGGGAGGGAATCCAAGAGACCCAGTACTTC. Protein sequence: CSVAGREGIQETQYF.

V and J are TRBV7-9 and TRBJ2-1; 9 bases are a match to TRBD1. Unmatched junction bases numbered 12, after V lost 5 bases and J lost 7 bases. The CDR3 consists of 16 residues. CDR1 SEHNR and CDR2 FQNEAQ come from the germline V gene (reference sequence). The CDR3: CASSASLQGARNEQFF. DNA for the CDR3: TGTGCCAGCAGCGCTAGTTTACAGGGGGCTCGGAATGAGCAGTTCTTC.

The chain joins TRBV11-3 to TRBJ1-1; D remains unclear. V lost 4 bases to trimming and J lost 2 bases, with 8 bases between them. Germline V lookup: CDR1 SGHNT, CDR2 YENEEA. The CDR3 covers 13 residues. The DNA of the CDR3 is TGTGCCAGCAGCTACGGGAGAAACACTGAAGCTTTCTTT. Protein: CASSYGRNTEAFF. The full variable domain, with the rest looked up from reference TRBV11-3 and TRBJ1-1, is EAGVVQSPRYKIIEKKQPVAFWCNPISGHNTLYWYLQNLGQGPELLIRYENEEAVDDSQLPKDRFSAERLKGVDSTLKIQPAELGDSAVYLCASSYGRNTEAFFGQGTRLTVV.

This chain links TRBV2 with TRBJ1-5; TRBD1 might be the D (6 bases). The CDR3 is 13 residues long. The ends were cut back, 2 bases at V and 9 bases at J, with 11 bases in the middle. Per germline, CDR1 SNHLY and CDR2 FYNNEI. CDR3 coding DNA: TGTGCCAGCAGTGAAAGGGGGAGGGCGCCCCAGCATTTT. Protein: CASSERGRAPQHF.

The rearrangement links TRBV4-3 to TRBJ1-6; D may be TRBD1 (5 bases). There are 15 residues in the CDR3. V lost 2 bases to trimming and J lost 8 bases, with 13 bases between them. Germline values: CDR1 LGHNA, CDR2 YSLEER. CDR3 sequence reads: CASSQTNRNYSPLHF. CDR3 DNA sequence: TGCGCCAGCAGCCAAACAAACAGGAATTATTCACCCCTCCACTTT.

This chain connects TRBV7-3 to TRBJ2-1, with TRBD2 matching over 9 bases. V was pared by 1 base and J by 9 bases, with 7 bases of the junction left unmatched. The CDR3 covers 15 residues. Germline values: CDR1 SGHTA, CDR2 FQGTGA. In DNA, the CDR3 is TGTGCCAGCAGCTTAAGCTTAGCGGGGGCGGGTGAGCAGTTCTTC. Translated: CASSLSLAGAGEQFF. The full variable domain, completed using reference TRBV7-3 and TRBJ2-1, is GAGVSQTPSNKVTEKGKYVELRCDPISGHTALYWYRQSLGQGPEFLIYFQGTGAADDSGLPNDRFFAVRPEGSVSTLKIQRTERGDSAVYLCASSLSLAGAGEQFFGPGTRLTVL.

The rearrangement joins TRBV6-1 to TRBJ2-3, with D possibly being TRBD1 (6 bases). The CDR3 is made up of 14 amino acids. The V gene lost 3 bases and the J gene lost 2 bases, with 9 bases spanning the gap. In germline, CDR1 is MNHNS, CDR2 SASEGT. CDR3: CASSDGTYTDTQYF. Written as DNA, the CDR3 is TGTGCCAGCAGTGATGGGACATACACAGATACGCAGTATTTT.

The chain combines TRBV11-2 with TRBJ2-1; 8 bases fit TRBD2. This CDR3 is 17 amino acids long. Germline trimming cut 3 bases from V and 3 bases from J; bases unmatched to any gene: 10. From germline, CDR1 is SGHAT and CDR2 FQNNGV. CDR3 sequence: CASSFGLALTFYNEQFF. The CDR3 region has the DNA TGTGCCAGCAGCTTTGGACTAGCCCTAACTTTCTACAATGAGCAGTTCTTC.

The chain employs TRBV29-1 and TRBJ1-1; 7 nucleotides agree with TRBD1. Germline trimming cut 4 bases from V and 0 bases from J; bases unmatched to any gene: 8. CDR3 length: 15 amino acids. Germline V lookup: CDR1 SQVTM, CDR2 ANQGSEA. The CDR3 nucleotides read TGCAGCGTTGGACCCGGGACAGTTATGAACACTGAAGCTTTCTTT. Encoded protein: CSVGPGTVMNTEAFF. Drawing the rest from reference TRBV29-1 and TRBJ1-1, the complete variable domain is SAVISQKPSRDICQRGTSLTIQCQVDSQVTMMFWYRQQPGQSLTLIATANQGSEATYESGFVIDKFPISRPNLTFSTLTVSNMSPEDSSIYLCSVGPGTVMNTEAFFGQGTRLTVV.

The chain employs TRBV28 and TRBJ1-1; D is possibly TRBD1 (6 bases). Germline CDR1 reads MDHEN; CDR2 reads SYDVKM. The V end was cut by 1 base, the J end by 10 bases, with 13 bases between. The CDR3 is made up of 13 amino acids. The CDR3 DNA is TGTGCCAGCAGTTTATCGGGGGGGCCCACAGCTTTCTTT. Its translation is CASSLSGGPTAFF.

The CDR3 bases are TGCGCCAGTCCGCGTCCCCCCCAAAATTCACCCCTCCACTTT. It is translated as CASPRPPQNSPLHF. This chain connects TRBV10-1 to TRBJ1-6; no clear D. Germline-derived CDR1 and CDR2 are WNHNN and SYGVQD (reference sequence). There are 14 residues in the CDR3. Between the trimmed V and J ends, which lost 9 bases and 7 bases, there was a span of 16 bases.

V is TRBV6-2 or TRBV6-3 and J is TRBJ2-3, with 14 bases that match TRBD2. The CDR3 spans 17 residues. Unmatched junction bases numbered 7, after V lost 5 bases and J lost 3 bases. Germline lookup yields CDR1 MNHEY and CDR2 SVGEGT. Written as DNA, the CDR3 is TGTGCCAGCAGTACGACCGGGACTAGCGGGAGAACAGATACGCAGTATTTT. Protein product: CASSTTGTSGRTDTQYF.

The chain recombines TRBV28 with TRBJ2-7; 7 bases fit TRBD2. Per the germline V gene, CDR1 is MDHEN and CDR2 is SYDVKM. Germline trimming cut 7 bases from V and 3 bases from J; bases unmatched to any gene: 9. The CDR3 totals 14 residues. The CDR3 reads CASMGTGTNYEQYF. The CDR3 nucleotides are TGTGCCAGCATGGGGACCGGGACTAACTACGAGCAGTACTTC.

The V call is TRBV14, the J call TRBJ2-3; no clear D. The CDR3 is made up of 16 amino acids. V was trimmed by 0 bases and J by 2 bases, leaving 12 bases between them. Germline V gives CDR1 SGHDN, CDR2 FVKESK. The CDR3 coding sequence is TGTGCCAGCAGCCAAGACCATGGAGCGATCACAGATACGCAGTATTTT. This sequence encodes CASSQDHGAITDTQYF.